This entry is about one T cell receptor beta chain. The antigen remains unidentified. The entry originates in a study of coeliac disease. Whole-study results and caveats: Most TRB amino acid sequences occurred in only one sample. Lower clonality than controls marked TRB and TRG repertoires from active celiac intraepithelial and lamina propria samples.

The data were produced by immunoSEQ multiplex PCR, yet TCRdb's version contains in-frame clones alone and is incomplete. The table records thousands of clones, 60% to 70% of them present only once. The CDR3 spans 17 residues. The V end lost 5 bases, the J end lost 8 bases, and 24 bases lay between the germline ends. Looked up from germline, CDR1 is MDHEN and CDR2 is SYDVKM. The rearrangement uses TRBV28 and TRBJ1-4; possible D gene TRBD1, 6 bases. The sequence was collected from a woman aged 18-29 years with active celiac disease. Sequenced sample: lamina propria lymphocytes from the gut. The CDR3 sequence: CASSRFGGPGTREKLFF. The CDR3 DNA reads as TGTGCCAGCAGTCGCTTCGGGGGGCCGGGGACTAGGGAAAAACTGTTTTTT.